This T cell receptor (beta chain) stems from a study of shared T cell receptors in the human thymus. TCRdb keeps only in-frame clones here, not all; method: immunoSEQ multiplex PCR. The sample lists hundreds of thousands of clones; roughly 86% were seen once. This CDR3 contains 16 residues. Germline assignment: CDR1 KGHSH and CDR2 LQKENI. V lost 0 bases to trimming and J lost 2 bases, with 13 bases between them. This sample was shared with a second study, whose subject was human thymus T cells. This second report adds: Resected material from corrective heart surgery provided the thymus tissue analysed. Both thymic and peripheral blood repertoires showed apparently biased V and J usage.

The sequenced sample was thymocytes. This chain joins TRBV18 and TRBJ2-5, with D maybe TRBD1 (6 bases). The clonotype comes from a boy younger than two with a congenital heart defect. The CDR3: CASSPPRTDTQETQYF. CDR3 sequence (DNA): TGTGCCAGCTCACCACCGCGGACAGATACTCAAGAGACCCAGTACTTC.